This T cell receptor (beta chain) is from a study of cytomegalovirus exposure and HLA in healthy donors. Study at large: There were 90 million to 130 million unique TCR beta sequences, drawn from approximately 180 million T cells, in an earlier analysis.

PCR was performed using 60 Vbeta and 13 Jbeta primers. The method was immunoSEQ multiplex PCR; TCRdb's version includes in-frame clones alone and lacks a portion of them. The sample holds about 160,000 clones, around nine tenths seen once. In the case of this clone: Its specificity is unknown.

The CDR3 extends over 15 amino acids. The germline gives CDR1 MNHEY, CDR2 SMNVEV (reference sequence). Trimming took 2 bases from V and 5 from J, leaving 13 bases between them. Notes on the study in general: From TCR beta sequences, most subjects' HLA-A and HLA-B alleles were reportedly predicted accurately. Most TCR beta V segments were productive about 90% or about 30% of the time in an earlier analysis.

Sequenced material: PBMCs. The rearrangement joins TRBV27 to TRBJ2-1; D unclear. The receptor was derived from a woman in her thirties in good health and CMV-seronegative. CDR3 sequence reads: CASSLMTGKHNEQFF. CDR3 coding DNA: TGTGCCAGCAGTTTAATGACTGGAAAACACAATGAGCAGTTCTTC.